Each of the 30 T cell receptor beta chains below was sequenced from the same sample in a study of blood T cell repertoires in COVID-19. The assay was immunoSEQ multiplex PCR, and TCRdb's table has in-frame clones only and misses some. The sample consists of 18,000 or so clones, 91% of them appearing once. Sequences were obtained from peripheral blood. These receptors all stem from a human donor in a cohort sampled during active COVID-19.

This clone appeared a few times. This sequence joins TRBV27 and TRBJ2-3; TRBD2 agrees at 8 bases. The CDR3 consists of 13 residues. Germline V lookup: CDR1 MNHEY, CDR2 SMNVEV (reference sequence). V lost 11 bases and J lost 4; bases outside the gene matches: 8. The CDR3 here is CAYWRGEADTQYF. DNA for the CDR3: TGTGCCTACTGGCGGGGGGAAGCAGATACGCAGTATTTT.

This clone showed up just once. The genes are TRBV19 and TRBJ2-7; the D gene is possibly TRBD1 (6 bases). With 1 base removed from V and 3 bases from J, the gap between germline ends came to 16 bases. Germline assignment: CDR1 LNHDA and CDR2 SQIVND (reference sequence). There are 16 residues in the CDR3. The CDR3 DNA sequence: TGTGCCAGTAGTATAGGAGGGGGAAATCGGATCTACGAGCAGTACTTC. As protein: CASSIGGGNRIYEQYF.

This clone was seen just once. The rearrangement uses TRBV4-2 and TRBJ2-1; TRBD2 matches 12 bases. Germline V CDR1 and CDR2: LGHNA, YNFKEQ. V dropped 0 bases and J dropped 7; count of bases not matched to a gene: 7. The CDR3 has 17 amino acids. The CDR3 coding sequence is TGTGCCAGCAGCCAAGATAGGGGACTAGCGGGTAAAAATGAGCAGTTCTTC. This gives the protein CASSQDRGLAGKNEQFF.

V usage is TRBV11-1 and J usage is TRBJ2-3; possible D gene TRBD2, 6 bases. The V gene's germline CDR1 is SGHAT and CDR2 FQDESV (reference sequence). This CDR3 spans 16 amino acids. The ends were cut back, 5 bases at V and 2 bases at J, with 17 bases in the middle. The CDR3 region is CASSQFGREVTDTQYF. Written as DNA, the CDR3 is TGTGCCAGCAGCCAGTTTGGGCGGGAAGTCACAGATACGCAGTATTTT.

The genes are TRBV18 and TRBJ1-2; 8 nucleotides match TRBD1. The ends lost 5 bases at V and 3 bases at J; junction bases unmatched: 11. Germline CDR1 is KGHSH and CDR2 is LQKENI. This CDR3 comprises 16 residues. CDR3 sequence: CASSDASGQGYYGYTF. The CDR3 DNA reads as TGTGCCAGCTCAGATGCCAGCGGACAGGGATACTATGGCTACACCTTC.

The rearrangement uses TRBV3-1 (or the pseudogene TRBV3-2) and TRBJ2-7, with 9 bases matching TRBD1. Germline CDR1 LGHDT, CDR2 YNNKEL (reference sequence). The trim removed 5 bases at V and 3 bases at J, leaving 11 bases unmatched. CDR3 length: 16 amino acids. CDR3 bases: TGTGCCAGCAGCGCAAATACAGGGGGCTATATCTACGAGCAGTACTTC. It yields the protein CASSANTGGYIYEQYF.

Here the CDR3 reads CASSDLVVRGETQYF. The CDR3 DNA follows: TGCGCCAGCAGTGACCTCGTAGTTAGAGGGGAGACCCAGTACTTC. The chain couples TRBV10-2 to TRBJ2-5; D possibly corresponds to TRBD2 (5 bases). CDR1 and CDR2 (germline): WSHSY, SAAADI. The CDR3 is 15 residues long. The V and J ends lost 3 bases and 5 bases respectively, with 16 bases between them.

The rearrangement uses TRBV2 and TRBJ2-7; 7 bases fit TRBD2. From germline, CDR1 is SNHLY and CDR2 FYNNEI. The length of the CDR3 is 16 residues. The V and J ends lost 5 bases and 3 bases, in that order; junction bases with no gene match: 13. CDR3 coding DNA: TGTGCCAGCAGTCTCCTGGCAGGGAGGGGTGGCTACGAGCAGTACTTC. Amino acids: CASSLLAGRGGYEQYF. Together with reference TRBV2 and TRBJ2-7, the CDR3 gives the full variable domain: EPEVTQTPSHQVTQMGQEVILRCVPISNHLYFYWYRQILGQKVEFLVSFYNNEISEKSEIFDDQFSVERPDGSNFTLKIRSTKLEDSAMYFCASSLLAGRGGYEQYFGPGTRLTVT.

The chain is built from TRBV19 and TRBJ2-7; perhaps TRBD2 as D (6 bases). The ends were cut back, 3 bases at V and 2 bases at J, with 11 bases in the middle. The V gene's germline CDR1 is LNHDA and CDR2 SQIVND (reference sequence). The CDR3 has 14 residues. The CDR3 DNA is TGTGCCAGTAGTATCTCCGGGGGACCCTACGAGCAGTACTTC. Its translation: CASSISGGPYEQYF.

The chain links TRBV23-1 to TRBJ1-6; 7 bases are shared with TRBD1. TRBV23-1 qualifies as an ORF whose function is uncertain. With 4 bases clipped from V and 8 bases from J, the junction kept 23 bases outside the gene matches. This CDR3 contains 20 residues. CDR3 in DNA: TGCGCCAGCAGTCTTAACAGGGGCCTAAGCGGCGGAAGTCGGGATTCACCCCTCCACTTT. This translates into CASSLNRGLSGGSRDSPLHF.

The CDR3: CASSPRWGQNTEAFF. The CDR3 nucleotides are TGTGCCAGCAGCCCCCGCTGGGGGCAAAACACTGAAGCTTTCTTT. V and J are TRBV7-2 and TRBJ1-1; tentative D call: TRBD1 (6 bases). The CDR3 has 15 residues. The germline V gene has CDR1 SGHTA and CDR2 FQGNSA. With 5 bases removed from V and 2 bases from J, the gap between germline ends came to 15 bases.

A single count supports this clone. J is TRBJ1-2 and V is TRBV10-2; D unresolved. The CDR3 extends over 16 amino acids. The germline gives CDR1 WSHSY, CDR2 SAAADI. The V end was cut by 5 bases, the J end by 7 bases, with 23 bases between. Written as DNA, the CDR3 is TGCGCCAGCAGTCCTTGGGGTTCCCTTGGGAGCGCTGGCTACACCTTC. This codes for CASSPWGSLGSAGYTF.

The chain recombines TRBV29-1 with TRBJ1-4; maybe TRBD1 (5 bases). The CDR3 covers 13 residues. Germline lookup yields CDR1 SQVTM and CDR2 ANQGSEA. Trimming left V 5 bases short and J 4 bases short, with 11 bases between. The CDR3 nucleotides are TGCAGCGTTACCCCCCAGGGTAATGAAAAACTGTTTTTT. Protein sequence: CSVTPQGNEKLFF.

This clone was counted once. This sequence joins TRBV19 and TRBJ1-4, with TRBD1 matching over 8 bases. Germline CDR1 LNHDA, CDR2 SQIVND (reference sequence). Trimming cost V 2 bases and J 0 bases; bases outside gene matches: 11. There are 19 residues in the CDR3. The CDR3 region has the DNA TGTGCCAGTAGTATATTAGGGACAGGCCGAGGGTCAACTAATGAAAAACTGTTTTTT. It encodes CASSILGTGRGSTNEKLFF.

This sequence joins TRBV18 and TRBJ1-5; D ambiguous. Germline CDR1 and CDR2: KGHSH and LQKENI. The CDR3 has 14 residues. V was shortened by 6 bases and J by 1 base, with 10 bases between the two germline ends. The CDR3 sequence is CASSEQLSNQPQHF. CDR3 bases: TGTGCCAGCTCTGAACAGCTAAGCAATCAGCCCCAGCATTTT. The full variable domain, with the rest looked up from reference TRBV18 and TRBJ1-5, is NAGVMQNPRHLVRRRGQEARLRCSPMKGHSHVYWYRQLPEEGLKFMVYLQKENIIDESGMPKERFSAEFPKEGPSILRIQQVVRGDSAAYFCASSEQLSNQPQHFGDGTRLSIL.

This chain links TRBV5-1 with TRBJ1-2; D not resolved. In germline, CDR1 is SGHRS, CDR2 YFSETQ. Trimming took 5 bases from V and 8 from J, leaving 16 bases between them. CDR3 size: 13 residues. The CDR3 DNA is TGCGCCAGCAGACGGGAGGGCAGTAGGGGCTACACCTTC. Protein: CASRREGSRGYTF.

This chain uses TRBV7-2 with TRBJ2-1; 10 bases are a match to TRBD2. Trimming at V came to 0 bases and at J to 16 bases, leaving 12 bases not matched to a gene. The CDR3 length is 15 residues. From germline, CDR1 is SGHTA and CDR2 FQGNSA. CDR3 loop: CASSLAHQREGPKFF. The CDR3 region has the DNA TGTGCCAGCAGCTTAGCGCATCAGCGGGAGGGCCCTAAATTCTTC.

This chain joins TRBV5-1 and TRBJ1-2, with TRBD1 matching over 8 bases. This CDR3 is 14 amino acids long. Germline CDR1 and CDR2: SGHRS and YFSETQ. V trimming: 3 bases; J trimming: 3 bases; junction bases outside the gene matches: 4. The CDR3 reads CASSSGGTDYGYTF. DNA of the CDR3: TGCGCCAGCAGCTCAGGGGGCACGGACTATGGCTACACCTTC.

The rearrangement joins TRBV3-1 (or the pseudogene TRBV3-2) to TRBJ1-2; D gene ambiguous. With 0 bases removed from V and 2 bases from J, the gap between germline ends came to 13 bases. Germline CDR1 LGHDT, CDR2 YNNKEL (reference sequence). The CDR3 loop spans 16 amino acids. The CDR3 DNA reads as TGTGCCAGCAGCCAAGAATATCGATGGAGAAACTATGGCTACACCTTC. Translated, it gives CASSQEYRWRNYGYTF.

The CDR3 loop reads CASSLAGTSGAYEQYF. CDR3 bases: TGTGCCAGCAGCTTAGCTGGGACTAGCGGGGCCTACGAGCAGTACTTC. The chain has TRBV7-6 and TRBJ2-7, with TRBD2 matching over 13 bases. This CDR3 is built from 16 residues. Germline V gene sequence: CDR1 SGHVS, CDR2 FNYEAQ. V shed 0 bases, J shed 2 bases, and the junction held 1 base outside the gene matches.

The J gene is TRBJ2-6, the V gene TRBV7-9; 10 nucleotides line up with TRBD1. V lost 4 bases, J lost 2 bases, and 2 bases stayed unmatched. The CDR3 runs to 16 residues. Germline V gene lookup returns CDR1 SEHNR and CDR2 FQNEAQ (reference sequence). The chain's CDR3 is CASSWDRGTGANVLTF. Written as DNA, the CDR3 is TGTGCCAGCAGCTGGGACAGGGGAACTGGGGCCAACGTCCTGACTTTC.

V gene TRBV6-6 combines with J gene TRBJ1-5; 9 bases align to TRBD1. CDR1 and CDR2 from the germline V gene are MNHNY and SVGAGI (reference sequence). The CDR3 runs to 16 residues. Unmatched junction bases numbered 7, after V lost 5 bases and J lost 2 bases. The CDR3 DNA reads as TGTGCCAGCAGTCCCTGGACAGGGGCGGGCAATCAGCCCCAGCATTTT. Translating gives CASSPWTGAGNQPQHF.

Concerning this clone: An end of the junction does not agree with germline; a read error may underlie this. V gene TRBV7-7 combines with J gene TRBJ2-3; D gene unclear. In germline, CDR1 is SSHAT, CDR2 FNYEAQ (reference sequence). The CDR3 runs to 15 residues. The CDR3 DNA reads TGTGCTAGCAGCTTAAGTTCGGTAGAGGCTGATACGCAGTATTTT. As protein: CASSLSSVEADTQYF.

The rearrangement joins TRBV10-3 to TRBJ1-3; D might be TRBD1 (5 bases). V lost 10 bases, J lost 0 bases, and 10 bases lay in between. This CDR3 region has 13 residues. Germline-derived CDR1 and CDR2 are ENHRY and SYGVKD. The CDR3 bases are TGTGCCAGCGGGACGGCCTCTGGAAACACCATATATTTT. It yields the protein CASGTASGNTIYF.

J is TRBJ1-5 and V is TRBV18; D uncertain. V lost 5 bases and J lost 3, with 5 bases in between. Germline CDR1 KGHSH, CDR2 LQKENI. The CDR3 covers 12 residues. CDR3 in DNA: TGTGCCAGCTCAGACTACAATCAGCCCCAGCATTTT. Protein sequence: CASSDYNQPQHF.

This chain uses TRBV10-3 with TRBJ2-1; D remains ambiguous. This CDR3 contains 12 residues. Trimming took 3 bases from V and 10 from J, leaving 10 bases between them. CDR1 ENHRY and CDR2 SYGVKD come from the germline V gene. The CDR3 spells CAISDKPREQFF. The CDR3 nucleotides read TGTGCCATCAGTGATAAACCTAGGGAGCAGTTCTTC.

This clone was recorded only once. The CDR3 spells CASSQDASGPTYEQYF. CDR3 nucleotides: TGTGCCAGCAGCCAGGATGCTAGCGGGCCAACCTACGAGCAGTACTTC. The chain couples TRBV4-2 to TRBJ2-7; 8 bases are a match to TRBD2. Losses at the gene ends were 3 bases for V and 2 bases for J; bases not matched to a gene: 9. CDR3 length equals 16 residues. Germline CDR1 is LGHNA and CDR2 is YNFKEQ.

The CDR3 region is CASSDSGLLIGYGYTF. In DNA, the CDR3 is TGTGCCAGCAGTGACTCGGGGCTGCTTATTGGATATGGCTACACCTTC. The chain is built from TRBV6-4 and TRBJ1-2; possibly TRBD1 for D (5 bases). In germline, CDR1 is MRHNA, CDR2 SNTAGT. The CDR3 spans 16 residues. V lost 0 bases to trimming and J lost 5 bases, with 16 bases between them.

V is TRBV11-3 and J is TRBJ2-2, with D tentatively TRBD1 (6 bases). In germline, CDR1 is SGHNT, CDR2 YENEEA. The CDR3 runs 13 residues. The V and J ends lost 7 bases and 2 bases respectively, with 8 bases between them. The CDR3 nucleotides read TGTGCCAGCATACAGGGAAACACCGGGGAGCTGTTTTTT. Translation gives CASIQGNTGELFF.

The J gene is TRBJ2-7, the V gene TRBV6-1; D not certain. With 2 bases removed from V and 1 base from J, the gap between germline ends came to 9 bases. CDR1 is MNHNS, CDR2 SASEGT, per germline. This CDR3 is 14 amino acids long. CDR3 nucleotides: TGTGCCAGCAGTGAAATACAGACATCCTACGAGCAGTACTTC. Translated: CASSEIQTSYEQYF.